This passage covers 2 T cell receptor beta chains from one sample sequenced in a study of blood T cells in healthy people across ages. Combining a sample-barcoded 5' primer with a J-beta primer mix, a second PCR ran for roughly 7 to 11 cycles. TCRdb itself ran the 5' RACE reads through MiXCR, one entry per CDR3 protein. The top ten clones hold roughly 3.8% of a sample with some 800,000 distinct CDR3 sequences, approximately 25% of them seen once. A further study also used this sample, focusing on T cells of mothers and their children.

Input material: blood. Source of these receptors: a boy aged 5-17 years in good health.

The chain combines TRBV24-1 with TRBJ1-3; D is unclear. This CDR3 spans 14 amino acids. Germline CDR1 and CDR2: KGHDR and SFDVKD. Between the trimmed V and J ends, which lost 5 bases and 0 bases, there was a span of 7 bases. This CDR3 is CATSAADSGNTIYF. The CDR3 DNA follows: TGTGCCACCAGTGCCGCGGACTCTGGAAACACCATATATTTT.

This clonotype was found many times. This chain uses TRBV7-2 with TRBJ1-4, with D perhaps matching TRBD1 (6 bases). Deletions cut 3 bases from V and 7 bases from J, with 15 bases between. The CDR3 contains 15 residues. Germline V gene sequence: CDR1 SGHTA, CDR2 FQGNSA. The DNA for the CDR3 is TGTGCCAGCAGCTTGGAAGGACAGTCAAGTGAAAAACTGTTTTTT. Protein product: CASSLEGQSSEKLFF.